The 28 T cell receptor beta chains below were found in one sample sequenced in a study of metastatic and nonmetastatic thyroid tumors. Every patient was untreated before thyroid surgery. TCRdb re-analyzed the PCR reads through MiXCR. The sample has 30,000 to 35,000 clones, 15% seen once; the top ten hold over 15%. Sequencing was performed on blood. All receptors derive from a male donor with papillary thyroid cancer or a benign thyroid nodule (not recorded which). Some clones in this sample may be carry-over from other donors' samples.

This clone was recorded many times. V is TRBV7-2 and J is TRBJ1-5, with D maybe TRBD1 (5 bases). From germline, CDR1 is SGHTA and CDR2 FQGNSA. This CDR3 is built from 15 residues. V was cut by 2 bases and J by 5 bases, with 13 bases left in between. The CDR3 sequence: CASSLSSGGYQPQHF. CDR3 bases: TGTGCCAGCAGCTTATCCTCGGGGGGGTATCAGCCCCAGCATTTT. Full variable domain (remainder filled in from reference TRBV7-2 and TRBJ1-5): GAGVSQSPSNKVTEKGKDVELRCDPISGHTALYWYRQSLGQGLEFLIYFQGNSAPDKSGLPSDRFSAERTGGSVSTLTIQRTQQEDSAVYLCASSLSSGGYQPQHFGDGTRLSIL.

This clone showed up many times. The chain combines TRBV27 with TRBJ2-3; 9 bases are a match to TRBD2. V lost 3 bases and J lost 14; bases outside the gene matches: 9. This CDR3 is built from 13 residues. CDR1 is MNHEY and CDR2 is SMNVEV in the germline V gene (reference sequence). The CDR3 nucleotides read TGTGCCAGCAGTTTCGCCGGGGCGGGAGGGCTGTATTTT. Its protein product is CASSFAGAGGLYF.

This clone was detected ten times or more. The sample contains more than one DNA sequence encoding this CDR3. CDR3: CSTRTDTTDTQYF. CDR3 in DNA: TGCAGCACCCGGACGGATACCACAGATACGCAGTATTTT. The chain recombines TRBV29-1 with TRBJ2-3; D ambiguous. The CDR3 extends over 13 amino acids. The germline V gene has CDR1 SQVTM and CDR2 ANQGSEA. V was clipped by 8 bases and J by 2 bases, with 14 bases between them.

This clone was detected a few times. A junction boundary mismatches the germline segment, possibly from a read error. Other DNA sequences within the sample encode an identical CDR3. This chain uses TRBV7-9 with TRBJ2-5; D is uncertain. The CDR3 runs 13 residues. The V gene's germline CDR1 is SEHNR and CDR2 FQNEAQ (reference sequence). The CDR3, as DNA: TGTGCCAGCAGCTTAAGCCCGCACGAGACTCAGTACTTC. Translating gives CASSLSPHETQYF.

The sample holds many counts of this clone. The rearrangement links TRBV5-1 to TRBJ2-2; 11 bases map to TRBD2. V dropped 3 bases and J dropped 1; count of bases not matched to a gene: 2. Germline V gene sequence: CDR1 SGHRS, CDR2 YFSETQ. CDR3 length: 16 amino acids. The CDR3 DNA sequence: TGCGCCAGCAGCTGGGGGACTAGCGGGAACACCGGGGAGCTGTTTTTT. Protein product: CASSWGTSGNTGELFF.

The table lists this clone with a count of one. One end of the junction does not line up with germline, which may come from a read error. This chain links TRBV28 with TRBJ2-7; D might be TRBD1 (5 bases). This CDR3 has 14 amino acids. Germline lookup yields CDR1 MDHEN and CDR2 SYDVKM. The CDR3 region is CAISLVLGAYEQYF. In DNA form, the CDR3 reads TGTGCCATCAGTTTGGTCCTAGGGGCCTACGAGCAGTATTTC.

This clone was seen a handful of times. This sequence joins TRBV24-1 and TRBJ2-1; 9 bases align to TRBD2. The ends lost 12 bases at V and 9 bases at J; junction bases unmatched: 8. Per germline, CDR1 KGHDR and CDR2 SFDVKD. This CDR3 has 12 residues. CDR3 bases: TGTGCCTCTGGGACTAGCTTGACTGAGCAGTTCTTC. It yields the protein CASGTSLTEQFF.

This clone was counted at least ten times. CDR3 protein: CASSKNTEAFF. The DNA for the CDR3 is TGTGCCAGTAGTAAGAACACTGAAGCTTTCTTT. The gene calls are TRBV19 and TRBJ1-1; no firm D call. The germline V and J ends were trimmed by 4 bases and 1 base, with 1 base remaining between them. Germline CDR1 reads LNHDA; CDR2 reads SQIVND (reference sequence). This CDR3 spans 11 amino acids.

This clone was found a few times. The junction does not match germline at one end; this may be a read error. V is TRBV12-3 or TRBV12-4 and J is TRBJ2-7; 7 bases align to TRBD1. CDR3 length equals 14 residues. In DNA form, the CDR3 reads TGTGCCAGCAGTTTGGGACAGCCTACCTACGGGCAGTACTTC. Translated, it gives CASSLGQPTYGQYF.

At least ten counts were recorded for this clone. The genes are TRBV27 and TRBJ2-2; D remains ambiguous. Germline V CDR1 and CDR2: MNHEY, SMNVEV (reference sequence). V was shortened by 2 bases and J by 6 bases, with 13 bases between the two germline ends. The CDR3 runs to 15 residues. CDR3 bases: TGTGCCAGCAGTTTACGGAGAATCGTCCCCGGGGAGCTGTTTTTT. Its translation: CASSLRRIVPGELFF.

This clone is labeled medium-sized (0.01 to 0.1%). The V and J genes are TRBV6-1 and TRBJ2-6; 7 positions match TRBD1. This CDR3 contains 15 residues. Unmatched junction bases numbered 4, after V lost 6 bases and J lost 2 bases. CDR1 is MNHNS and CDR2 is SASEGT in the germline V gene. CDR3 in DNA: TGTGCCAGCAGAGTTACAGGGGCTGGGGCCAACGTCCTGACTTTC. Amino acids: CASRVTGAGANVLTF.

This clone has just a few counts. V and J are TRBV6-1 and TRBJ2-2, with 10 bases lining up with TRBD1. After removal of 8 bases from V and 2 bases from J, the junction contained 11 bases not matched to a gene. CDR3 size: 17 residues. The germline CDR1 and CDR2 sequences are MNHNS and SASEGT. The CDR3 DNA follows: TGTGCCAGCTGGGATCCGGGACAGGGGTTAAACACCGGGGAGCTGTTTTTT. Its protein is CASWDPGQGLNTGELFF.

This clone was detected only a few times. CDR3: CASRTVDGSPLHF. CDR3 in DNA: TGTGCCAGTAGAACAGTGGACGGTTCACCCCTCCACTTT. The J gene is TRBJ1-6, the V gene TRBV19; D call uncertain. CDR3 length: 13 residues. Germline loops: CDR1 LNHDA, CDR2 SQIVND (reference sequence). The V and J ends lost 6 bases and 9 bases respectively, with 12 bases between them.

For the CDR3, the DNA is TGCGCCAGCAGCTTGGCTGGACTAAGCGACAATGAGCAGTTCTTC. This encodes CASSLAGLSDNEQFF. J is TRBJ2-1 and V is TRBV5-1; perhaps TRBD2 as D (6 bases). The CDR3 is made up of 15 amino acids. V was shortened by 0 bases and J by 5 bases, with 12 bases between the two germline ends. Germline V gene sequence: CDR1 SGHRS, CDR2 YFSETQ.

The table lists this clone with a count of one. The chain is built from TRBV4-3 and TRBJ1-5; D not certain. The CDR3 is 16 residues long. Germline CDR1 LGHNA, CDR2 YSLEER. Trimming pared 0 bases from V and 3 bases from J, leaving 12 bases between. The CDR3 coding sequence is TGCGCCAGCAGCCAAGAAAAGGGTTGGGACAATCAGCCCCAGCATTTT. Amino acid sequence: CASSQEKGWDNQPQHF.

This clone was recorded at least ten times. The chain joins TRBV11-1 to TRBJ2-3; 9 bases are a match to TRBD2. Unmatched junction bases numbered 9, after V lost 6 bases and J lost 5 bases. This CDR3 spans 15 amino acids. CDR1 SGHAT and CDR2 FQDESV come from the germline V gene (reference sequence). The CDR3, as DNA: TGTGCCAGCAGTTCTCTAGCGGGACTTGTAGATACGCAGTATTTT. This translates into CASSSLAGLVDTQYF.

This clone showed up many times. V is TRBV11-1 and J is TRBJ2-1, with 11 bases matching TRBD1. The CDR3 extends over 14 amino acids. J gave up 8 bases and V 5 bases, and 5 bases lay outside the gene matches. The germline gives CDR1 SGHAT, CDR2 FQDESV (reference sequence). The CDR3 DNA sequence: TGTGCCAGCAGCAATCCGGGACAGGGGGATGAGCAGTTCTTC. This encodes CASSNPGQGDEQFF.

This clone turned up a few times. The chain employs TRBV6-5 and TRBJ1-5; the D is unclear. The CDR3 extends over 16 amino acids. CDR1 MNHEY and CDR2 SVGAGI come from the germline V gene. Trimming stripped 2 bases from V and 2 bases from J, with 13 bases between. The CDR3 DNA reads TGTGCCAGCAGTTACAGACCCCTAAGCGGCAATCAGCCCCAGCATTTT. It yields the protein CASSYRPLSGNQPQHF.

With respect to this clone: One junction end disagrees with the germline gene, perhaps due to a read error. V and J are TRBV6-1 and TRBJ1-2, with TRBD1 matching over 7 bases. From germline, CDR1 is MNHNS and CDR2 SASEGT. The CDR3 has 14 amino acids. In DNA form, the CDR3 reads TGTGCCAGCAGAAAAGACAGGGCTTACTATGGCTACACATTC. Translated: CASRKDRAYYGYTF.

As concerns this clone: The junction does not match germline at one end; this may be a read error. The V and J genes are TRBV25-1 and TRBJ2-2, with D tentatively TRBD2 (5 bases). Germline V CDR1 and CDR2: MGHDK, SYGVNS. This CDR3 is built from 16 residues. The chain's CDR3 is CASSEFETGYTGELYF. CDR3 nucleotide sequence: TGTGCCAGCAGTGAATTTGAAACTGGGTACACCGGGGAGCTGTATTTT.

This clone has a count of ten or more. This rearrangement joins TRBV3-1 to TRBJ2-1, with D tentatively TRBD2 (5 bases). Trimming removed 1 base from V and 8 bases from J, with 12 bases in between. This CDR3 contains 14 residues. Germline values: CDR1 LGHDT, CDR2 YNNKEL (reference sequence). CDR3 region: CASSQAVASDEQFF. The DNA for the CDR3 is TGTGCCAGCAGCCAAGCGGTAGCGTCGGATGAGCAGTTCTTC.

At least ten counts were recorded for this clone. The chain couples TRBV11-2 to TRBJ2-3, with no clear D. This CDR3 has 14 residues. Looked up from germline, CDR1 is SGHAT and CDR2 is FQNNGV. With 5 bases removed from V and 0 bases from J, the gap between germline ends came to 9 bases. The CDR3 nucleotides read TGTGCCAGCAGCCCGGGCGCTAGCACAGATACGCAGTATTTT. This translates into CASSPGASTDTQYF. Combining the CDR3 with reference TRBV11-2 and TRBJ2-3 gives the whole variable domain EAGVAQSPRYKIIEKRQSVAFWCNPISGHATLYWYQQILGQGPKLLIQFQNNGVVDDSQLPKDRFSAERLKGVDSTLKIQPAKLEDSAVYLCASSPGASTDTQYFGPGTRLTVL.

This clone came up many times. The CDR3 DNA follows: TGCGCCAGCAAGAATAGCGGGAGCTCCTACAATGAGCAGTTCTTC. Translating it yields CASKNSGSSYNEQFF. The chain links TRBV5-1 to TRBJ2-1, with 9 bases matching TRBD2. V gave up 6 bases and J gave up 0 bases; unmatched junction bases: 4. Germline V gene lookup returns CDR1 SGHRS and CDR2 YFSETQ. This CDR3 contains 15 residues.

At least ten counts were recorded for this clone. The CDR3 here is CASSFPNSPLHF. The DNA of the CDR3 is TGTGCCAGCAGCTTCCCGAATTCACCCCTCCACTTT. The chain carries TRBV7-2 and TRBJ1-6; no clear D gene. Germline V CDR1 and CDR2: SGHTA, FQGNSA. The CDR3 runs to 12 residues. V was clipped by 3 bases and J by 7 bases, with 4 bases between them. Full variable domain (rest looked up from reference TRBV7-2 and TRBJ1-6): GAGVSQSPSNKVTEKGKDVELRCDPISGHTALYWYRQSLGQGLEFLIYFQGNSAPDKSGLPSDRFSAERTGGSVSTLTIQRTQQEDSAVYLCASSFPNSPLHFGNGTRLTVT.

This clone was found many times. The V call is TRBV11-1, the J call TRBJ2-2; 7 nucleotides line up with TRBD2. The CDR3 has 16 amino acids. Trimming at V came to 1 base and at J to 6 bases, leaving 8 bases not matched to a gene. The germline gives CDR1 SGHAT, CDR2 FQDESV (reference sequence). The CDR3 sequence: CASSLVPLAGAGELFF. CDR3 nucleotides: TGTGCCAGCAGCTTAGTCCCGCTGGCGGGAGCCGGGGAGCTGTTTTTT.

This clone was recorded many times. V is TRBV7-9 and J is TRBJ2-2, with D uncertain. This CDR3 is built from 15 residues. Trimming pared 5 bases from V and 4 bases from J, leaving 14 bases between. The germline V gene encodes CDR1 SEHNR and CDR2 FQNEAQ (reference sequence). CDR3 coding DNA: TGTGCCAGCAGCCCGGGTCAAGGTGGCACCGGGGAGCTGTTTTTT. Its translation: CASSPGQGGTGELFF.

Of note for this clone: The junction differs from germline at one of its ends, possibly a read error. Other DNA sequences from this sample encode an identical CDR3 as well. CDR3 protein: CASSAGLAVTYEQYF. In DNA, the CDR3 is TGTGCCAGTAGTGCTGGACTAGCGGTGACCTACGAGCAGTACTTC. J is TRBJ2-7 and V is TRBV2, with 10 bases fitting TRBD2. The CDR3 has 15 amino acids. The germline gives CDR1 SNHLY, CDR2 FYNNEI. Together with reference TRBV2 and TRBJ2-7, the CDR3 gives the full variable domain: EPEVTQTPSHQVTQMGQEVILRCVPISNHLYFYWYRQILGQKVEFLVSFYNNEISEKSEIFDDQFSVERPDGSNFTLKIRSTKLEDSAMYFCASSAGLAVTYEQYFGPGTRLTVT.

This clone was counted many times. V and J are TRBV5-1 and TRBJ1-2, with 9 bases that match TRBD1. Germline V CDR1 and CDR2: SGHRS, YFSETQ. This CDR3 region has 14 residues. Trimming at V came to 4 bases and at J to 5 bases, leaving 6 bases not matched to a gene. The CDR3 coding sequence is TGCGCCAGCAGCCCCACGGGACAGGGTTATGGCTACACCTTC. As protein: CASSPTGQGYGYTF.